Listed below are T cell receptor beta chains from one sample, sequenced in a study of T cells after somatic rescue of genetic block. The protocol was immunoSEQ multiplex PCR, while the TCRdb copy is restricted to in-frame clones and leaves out a portion. In the table there are around 100,000 clones, around 90% of which are singletons. The sequenced material came from peripheral blood mononuclear cells (PBMCs). The receptors derive from a woman between 18 and 30 years old. CDR3s include the opening cysteine and the closing phenylalanine or tryptophan. D genes are given only for firm matches.

d_call j_call v_call cdr3_aa
NA TRBJ2-7 TRBV7-8 CASSLELGSASYEQYF
TRBD1 TRBJ1-2 TRBV5-6 CASSWGRDRGWYGYTF
NA TRBJ2-3 TRBV19 CAGGMTAWPDTQYF
TRBD1 TRBJ2-1 TRBV7-3 CASSFGETGGYNEQFF
NA TRBJ1-2 TRBV10-3 CAIGRANYGYTF
NA TRBJ1-1 TRBV6-5 CASSYRGSGTEAFF
NA TRBJ1-2 TRBV7-9 CASSLSEIADGYTF
NA TRBJ1-2 TRBV19 CASSMTSSSYGYTF
NA TRBJ1-5 TRBV7-9 CASSPDGIGPQHF
TRBD1 TRBJ2-6 TRBV27 CASSPGQGSSGANVLTF
NA TRBJ1-4 TRBV28 CASSNGGGRGEKLFF
NA TRBJ2-7 TRBV6-6 CASSPPSYEQYF
NA TRBJ2-7 TRBV2 CASSVQGGGTYEQYF
NA TRBJ1-1 TRBV5-6 CASSLRPNTEAFF
NA TRBJ2-7 TRBV12-5 CASGLVELYEQYF
TRBD2 TRBJ2-1 TRBV10-2 CASSESGTIYNEQFF
NA TRBJ1-5 TRBV5-4 CASSLGPGGLEQPQHF
TRBD2 TRBJ2-1 TRBV7-9 CASSLDIGGNEQFF
NA TRBJ2-3 TRBV6-4 CASSDRGEGDTQYF
NA TRBJ1-1 TRBV28 CASSLGTEAFF
NA TRBJ2-7 TRBV18 CASSRTSYEQYF
TRBD1 TRBJ1-6 TRBV28 CASLGTAYSPLHF
NA TRBJ1-6 TRBV20-1 CSASLSEPLHF
NA TRBJ1-5 TRBV14 CASSRRGSNQPQHF
NA TRBJ1-2 TRBV6-5 CASSEQGFDGYTF
TRBD1 TRBJ1-6 TRBV4-2 CASSQVVGTANSPLHF
TRBD2 TRBJ2-2 TRBV7-9 CASSPSGGADTGELFF
TRBD2 TRBJ2-5 TRBV5-6 CASSLVRGGLETQYF
NA TRBJ1-2 TRBV6-6 CASSPRGPYGYTF
NA TRBJ2-3 TRBV4-3 CASSPGTRPDTQYF
NA TRBJ1-1 TRBV18 CASSPRGGGGTEAFF
NA TRBJ2-3 TRBV2 CATQAVESDTQYF
TRBD2 TRBJ2-3 TRBV4-3 CASSQDAPRAGKDTQYF
NA TRBJ2-2 TRBV9 CASRLRDTTGELFF
NA TRBJ1-4 TRBV6-6 CASSYGIGFNEKLFF
NA TRBJ2-1 TRBV19 CASSIALPGVGSYNEQFF
NA TRBJ2-4 TRBV12-5 CASGGGPLENIQYF
NA TRBJ1-1 TRBV4-3 CASSQDLGGGARSEAFF
TRBD2 TRBJ2-1 TRBV28 CASSPGPAGGRYEQFF
TRBD1 TRBJ2-3 TRBV18 CASSPQTGWTDTQYF
NA TRBJ1-1 TRBV21-1 CASSKRDRRSETEAFF
TRBD1 TRBJ2-7 TRBV28 CASSPGQVPYEQYF
NA TRBJ1-6 TRBV2 CASSEESSYNSPLHF
TRBD1 TRBJ2-3 TRBV10-3 CAIRRDRDRDTQYF
NA TRBJ1-3 TRBV6-1 CASSEWAASGNTIYF
NA TRBJ1-2 TRBV6-6 CARSSSVNYGYTF
NA TRBJ2-3 TRBV10-3 CAISEYRPTDTQYF
NA TRBJ1-3 TRBV11-1 CASSMMGFGNTIYF
TRBD1 TRBJ2-7 TRBV30 CAWSVGQGVYEQYF
NA TRBJ2-1 TRBV7-6 CASSFQGPRNEQFF
TRBD1 TRBJ2-7 TRBV28 CASSPRGTGIHEQYF
NA TRBJ1-6 TRBV11-2 CASSLVGGAGFSHNSPLHF
NA TRBJ2-7 TRBV11-3 CASSGRTYEQYF
NA TRBJ2-3 TRBV9 CASSPVPGPSTDTQYF
TRBD1 TRBJ2-7 TRBV19 CATQGRDRDSYEQYF